What follows describes a single T cell receptor beta chain. Its antigen is unknown. This record belongs to a study of T-cell memory formation after mild COVID-19. TCRdb fed the 5' RACE reads into MiXCR, producing one record per CDR3 protein. The profile shows about 610,000 distinct CDR3 sequences, approximately 15% of them singletons. Study outcomes and limitations: In pre-infection memory, a portion of responding clones appeared, which suggested that cross-reactive memory joined. Clones shrinking between day 15 and 85 showed a balanced CD4/CD8 split, and those that grew later tilted toward CD4+.

Trimming took off 4 bases at V and 3 bases at J, with 17 bases between the two ends. CDR3 length: 16 amino acids. CDR1 is LGHNA and CDR2 is YNFKEQ in the germline V gene. The origin of this receptor is an adult woman who had mild COVID-19 (a few samples of this study predate the infection). Cell type and time point are not known. Sample: PBMCs or a T cell subset sorted from them (not recorded which). The chain carries TRBV4-2 and TRBJ2-3; D is perhaps TRBD2 (7 bases). CDR3 DNA sequence: TGTGCCAGCAGCCTACAGGAGGGGGAGGGGACAGATACGCAGTATTTT. Amino acid sequence: CASSLQEGEGTDTQYF.